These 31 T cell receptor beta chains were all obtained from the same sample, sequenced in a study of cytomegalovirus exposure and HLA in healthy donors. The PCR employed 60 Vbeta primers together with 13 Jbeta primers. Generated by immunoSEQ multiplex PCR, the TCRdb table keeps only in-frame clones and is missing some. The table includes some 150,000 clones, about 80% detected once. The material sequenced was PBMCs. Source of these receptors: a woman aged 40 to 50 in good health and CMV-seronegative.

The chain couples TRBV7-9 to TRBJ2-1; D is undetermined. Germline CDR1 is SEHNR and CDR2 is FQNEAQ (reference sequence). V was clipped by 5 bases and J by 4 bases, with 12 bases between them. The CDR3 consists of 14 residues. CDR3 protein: CASSTPLKYNEQFF. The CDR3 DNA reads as TGTGCCAGCAGCACCCCCCTAAAATACAATGAGCAGTTCTTC.

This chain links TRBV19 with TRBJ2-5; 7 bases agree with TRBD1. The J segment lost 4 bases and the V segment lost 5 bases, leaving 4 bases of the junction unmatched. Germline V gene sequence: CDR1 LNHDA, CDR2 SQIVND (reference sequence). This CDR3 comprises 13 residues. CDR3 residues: CASSPNRGETQYF. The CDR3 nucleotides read TGTGCCAGTAGTCCCAACAGGGGAGAGACCCAGTACTTC.

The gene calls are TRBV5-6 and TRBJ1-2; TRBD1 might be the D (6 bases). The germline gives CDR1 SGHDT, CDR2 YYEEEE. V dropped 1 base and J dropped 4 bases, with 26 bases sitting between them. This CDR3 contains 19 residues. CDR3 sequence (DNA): TGTGCCAGCAGCTTGCGAGGTTGGACAGCTCACGAGGTGGGCTATGGCTACACCTTC. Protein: CASSLRGWTAHEVGYGYTF.

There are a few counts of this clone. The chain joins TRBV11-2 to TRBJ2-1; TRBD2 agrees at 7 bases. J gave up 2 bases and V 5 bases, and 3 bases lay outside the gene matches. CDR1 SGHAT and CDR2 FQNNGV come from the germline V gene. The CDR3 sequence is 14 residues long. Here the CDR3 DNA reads TGTGCCAGCAGCCTCGGGACTACCTACAATGAGCAGTTCTTC. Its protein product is CASSLGTTYNEQFF. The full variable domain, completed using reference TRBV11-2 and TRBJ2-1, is EAGVAQSPRYKIIEKRQSVAFWCNPISGHATLYWYQQILGQGPKLLIQFQNNGVVDDSQLPKDRFSAERLKGVDSTLKIQPAKLEDSAVYLCASSLGTTYNEQFFGPGTRLTVL.

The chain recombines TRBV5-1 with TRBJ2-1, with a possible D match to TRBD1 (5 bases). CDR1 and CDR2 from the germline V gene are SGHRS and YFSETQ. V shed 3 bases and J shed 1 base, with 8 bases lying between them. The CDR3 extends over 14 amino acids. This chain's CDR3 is CASSSRQSYNEQFF. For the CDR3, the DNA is TGCGCCAGCAGCTCGAGACAGTCCTACAATGAGCAGTTCTTC.

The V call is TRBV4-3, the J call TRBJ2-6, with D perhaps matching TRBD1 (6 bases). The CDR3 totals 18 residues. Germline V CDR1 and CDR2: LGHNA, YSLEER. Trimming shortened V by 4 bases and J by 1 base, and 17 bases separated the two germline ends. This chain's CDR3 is CASSPTGTFYSGANVLTF. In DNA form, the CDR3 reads TGCGCCAGCAGCCCCACAGGGACATTTTATTCTGGGGCCAACGTCCTGACTTTC.

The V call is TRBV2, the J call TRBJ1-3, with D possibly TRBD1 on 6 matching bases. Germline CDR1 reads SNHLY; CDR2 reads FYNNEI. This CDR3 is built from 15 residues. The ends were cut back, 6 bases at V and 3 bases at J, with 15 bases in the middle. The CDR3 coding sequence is TGTGCCAGCAGGAGGGGGGGCGGTGGTGGAAACACCATATATTTT. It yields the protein CASRRGGGGGNTIYF.

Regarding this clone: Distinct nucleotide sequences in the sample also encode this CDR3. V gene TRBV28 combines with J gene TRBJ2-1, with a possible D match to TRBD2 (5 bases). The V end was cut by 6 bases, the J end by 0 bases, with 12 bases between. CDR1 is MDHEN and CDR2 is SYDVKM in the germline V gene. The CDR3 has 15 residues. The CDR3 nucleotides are TGTGCCAGCAGCCCGAGCGGAAGCTCCTACAATGAGCAGTTCTTC. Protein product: CASSPSGSSYNEQFF.

The CDR3 protein is CASSQGQGVGDIQYF. In DNA form, the CDR3 reads TGTGCCAGCAGCCAAGGTCAGGGGGTTGGGGACATTCAGTACTTC. This chain joins TRBV4-2 and TRBJ2-4, with TRBD1 matching 7 bases. The J segment lost 8 bases and the V segment lost 1 base, leaving 8 bases of the junction unmatched. The CDR3 sequence is 15 residues long. CDR1 and CDR2 from the germline V gene are LGHNA and YNFKEQ.

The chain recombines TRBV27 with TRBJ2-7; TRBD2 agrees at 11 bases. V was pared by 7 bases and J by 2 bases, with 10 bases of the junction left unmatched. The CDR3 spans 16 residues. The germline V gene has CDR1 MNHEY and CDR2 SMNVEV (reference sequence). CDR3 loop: CASTESGLAVPYEQYF. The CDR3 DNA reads TGTGCCAGCACCGAATCGGGACTAGCGGTACCCTACGAGCAGTACTTC.

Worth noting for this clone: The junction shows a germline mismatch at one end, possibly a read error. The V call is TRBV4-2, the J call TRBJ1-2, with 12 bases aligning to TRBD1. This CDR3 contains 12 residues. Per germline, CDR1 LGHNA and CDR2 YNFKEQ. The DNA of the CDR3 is TGTGCCAGCAGCGAAGGGACAGGGGGCGCGGGGTTC. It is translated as CASSEGTGGAGF.

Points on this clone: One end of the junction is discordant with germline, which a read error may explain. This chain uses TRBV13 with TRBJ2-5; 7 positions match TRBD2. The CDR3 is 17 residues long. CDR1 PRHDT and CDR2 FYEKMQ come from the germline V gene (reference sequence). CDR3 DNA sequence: TGTGCCAGCAGCTTACCCCCTATCGGCGGGAGTGGAGAGGCCCAGTACTTC. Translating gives CASSLPPIGGSGEAQYF.

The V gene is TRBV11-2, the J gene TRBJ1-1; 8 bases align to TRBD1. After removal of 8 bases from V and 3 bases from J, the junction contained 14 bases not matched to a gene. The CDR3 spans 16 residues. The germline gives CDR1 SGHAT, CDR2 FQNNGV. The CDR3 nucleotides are TGTGCCAGCGGCTATACCATACAGGGACAGGACACTGAAGCTTTCTTT. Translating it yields CASGYTIQGQDTEAFF.

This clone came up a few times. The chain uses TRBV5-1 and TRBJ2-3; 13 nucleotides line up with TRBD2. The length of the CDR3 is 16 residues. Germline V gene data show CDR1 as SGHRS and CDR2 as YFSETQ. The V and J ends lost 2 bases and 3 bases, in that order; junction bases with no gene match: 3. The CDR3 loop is CASSLRTSGRTDTQYF. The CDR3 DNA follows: TGCGCCAGCAGCTTAAGGACTAGCGGGAGAACAGATACGCAGTATTTT.

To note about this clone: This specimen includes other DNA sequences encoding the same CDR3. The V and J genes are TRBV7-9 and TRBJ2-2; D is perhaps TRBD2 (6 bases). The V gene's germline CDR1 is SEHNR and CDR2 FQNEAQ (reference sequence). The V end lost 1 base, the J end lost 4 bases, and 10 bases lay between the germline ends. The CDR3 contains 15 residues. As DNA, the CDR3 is TGTGCCAGCAGCTTAGTTTCCGGGGGCACCGGGGAGCTGTTTTTT. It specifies CASSLVSGGTGELFF.

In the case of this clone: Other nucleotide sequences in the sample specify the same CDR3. CDR3 nucleotides: TGTGCCAGCAGTTTAGGGGGGGAGGGCAATCAGCCCCAGCATTTT. It is translated as CASSLGGEGNQPQHF. The V and J genes are TRBV28 and TRBJ1-5, with D perhaps matching TRBD1 (5 bases). The V end lost 2 bases, the J end lost 2 bases, and 10 bases lay between the germline ends. CDR3 length: 15 amino acids. CDR1 is MDHEN, CDR2 SYDVKM, per germline.

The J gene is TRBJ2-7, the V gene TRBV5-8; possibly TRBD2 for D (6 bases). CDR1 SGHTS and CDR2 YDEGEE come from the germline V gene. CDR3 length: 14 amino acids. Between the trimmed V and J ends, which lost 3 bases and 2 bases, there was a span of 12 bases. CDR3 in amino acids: CASSSYSGAYEQYF. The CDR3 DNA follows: TGTGCCAGCAGCTCGTACTCGGGGGCCTACGAGCAGTACTTC.

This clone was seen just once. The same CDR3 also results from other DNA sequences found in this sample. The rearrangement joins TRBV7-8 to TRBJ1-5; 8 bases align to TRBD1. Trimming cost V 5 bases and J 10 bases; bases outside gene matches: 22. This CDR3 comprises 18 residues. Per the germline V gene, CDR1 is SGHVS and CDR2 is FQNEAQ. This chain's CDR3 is CASSLYFQGAPAEQPQHF. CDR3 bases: TGTGCCAGCAGCCTATACTTCCAGGGGGCCCCGGCTGAACAACCCCAGCATTTT.

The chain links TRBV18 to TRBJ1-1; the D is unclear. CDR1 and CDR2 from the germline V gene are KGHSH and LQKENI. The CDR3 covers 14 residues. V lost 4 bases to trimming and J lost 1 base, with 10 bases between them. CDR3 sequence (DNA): TGTGCCAGCTCACGTGCGTCCGGGAACACTGAAGCTTTCTTT. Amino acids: CASSRASGNTEAFF.

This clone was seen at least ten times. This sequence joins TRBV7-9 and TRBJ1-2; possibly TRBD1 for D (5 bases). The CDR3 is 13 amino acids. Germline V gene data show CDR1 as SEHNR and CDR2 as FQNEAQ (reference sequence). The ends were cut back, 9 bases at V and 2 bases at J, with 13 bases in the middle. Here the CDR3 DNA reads TGTGCCAGTGGGGGGAGGCAAAACTATGGCTACACCTTC. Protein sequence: CASGGRQNYGYTF. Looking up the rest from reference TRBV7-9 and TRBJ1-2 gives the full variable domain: DTGVSQNPRHKITKRGQNVTFRCDPISEHNRLYWYRQTLGQGPEFLTYFQNEAQLEKSRLLSDRFSAERPKGSFSTLEIQRTEQGDSAMYLCASGGRQNYGYTFGSGTRLTVV.

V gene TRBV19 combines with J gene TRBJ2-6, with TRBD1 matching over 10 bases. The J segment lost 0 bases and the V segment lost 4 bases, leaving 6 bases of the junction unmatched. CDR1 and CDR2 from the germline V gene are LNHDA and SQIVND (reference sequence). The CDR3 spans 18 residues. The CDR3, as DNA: TGTGCCAGTAGTACCCAAGGGACAGGGGCCTCTGGGGCCAACGTCCTGACTTTC. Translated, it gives CASSTQGTGASGANVLTF.

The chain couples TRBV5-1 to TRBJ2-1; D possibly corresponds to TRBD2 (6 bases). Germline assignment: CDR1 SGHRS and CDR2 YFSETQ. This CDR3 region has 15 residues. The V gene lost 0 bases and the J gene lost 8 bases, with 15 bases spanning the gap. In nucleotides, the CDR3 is TGCGCCAGCAGCTTGGCTTGGAGGGTGAGGGATGAGCAGTTCTTC. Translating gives CASSLAWRVRDEQFF.

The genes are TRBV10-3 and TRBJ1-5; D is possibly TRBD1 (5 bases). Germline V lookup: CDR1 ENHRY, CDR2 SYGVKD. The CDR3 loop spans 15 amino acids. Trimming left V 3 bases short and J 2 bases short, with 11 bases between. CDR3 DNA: TGTGCCATCAGTGAAGCCGGGGGGGGCAATCAGCCCCAGCATTTT. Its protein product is CAISEAGGGNQPQHF.

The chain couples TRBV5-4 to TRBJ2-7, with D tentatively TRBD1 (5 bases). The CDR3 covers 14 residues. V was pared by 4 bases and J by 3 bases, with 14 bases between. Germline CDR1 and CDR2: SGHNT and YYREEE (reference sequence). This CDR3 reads CASSPDSSNYEQYF. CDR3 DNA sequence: TGTGCCAGCAGCCCCGACAGTTCCAACTACGAGCAGTACTTC. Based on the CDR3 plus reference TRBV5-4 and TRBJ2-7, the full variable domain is ETGVTQSPTHLIKTRGQQVTLRCSSQSGHNTVSWYQQALGQGPQFIFQYYREEENGRGNFPPRFSGLQFPNYSSELNVNALELDDSALYLCASSPDSSNYEQYFGPGTRLTVT.

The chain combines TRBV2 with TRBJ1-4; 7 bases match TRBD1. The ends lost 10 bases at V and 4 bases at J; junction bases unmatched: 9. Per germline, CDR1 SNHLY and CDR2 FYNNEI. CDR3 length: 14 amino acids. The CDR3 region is CATDRAFGNEKLFF. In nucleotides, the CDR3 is TGTGCCACCGACAGGGCTTTTGGTAATGAAAAACTGTTTTTT.

The CDR3 is CASSLPGQGASPLHF. CDR3 sequence (DNA): TGCGCCAGCAGCCTGCCGGGACAGGGGGCTTCACCCCTCCACTTT. The chain carries TRBV5-1 and TRBJ1-6; 12 nucleotides line up with TRBD1. Germline CDR1 is SGHRS and CDR2 is YFSETQ. The J segment lost 9 bases and the V segment lost 4 bases, leaving 5 bases of the junction unmatched. This CDR3 is 15 amino acids long.

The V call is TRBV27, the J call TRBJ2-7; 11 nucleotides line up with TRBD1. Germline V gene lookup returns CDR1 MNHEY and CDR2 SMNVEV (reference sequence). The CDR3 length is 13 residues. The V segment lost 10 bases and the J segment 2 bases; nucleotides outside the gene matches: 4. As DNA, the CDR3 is TGTGCCATCGGGACAGGGGGAGCCTACGAGCAGTACTTC. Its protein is CAIGTGGAYEQYF.

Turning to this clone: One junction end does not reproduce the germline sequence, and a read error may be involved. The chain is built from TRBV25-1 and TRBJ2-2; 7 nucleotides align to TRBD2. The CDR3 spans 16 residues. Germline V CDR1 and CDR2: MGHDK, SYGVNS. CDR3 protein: CASTEGAGVGTGELFF. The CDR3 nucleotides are TGTGCCAGCACTGAAGGGGCGGGAGTGGGCACCGGGGAGCTGTTTTTT.

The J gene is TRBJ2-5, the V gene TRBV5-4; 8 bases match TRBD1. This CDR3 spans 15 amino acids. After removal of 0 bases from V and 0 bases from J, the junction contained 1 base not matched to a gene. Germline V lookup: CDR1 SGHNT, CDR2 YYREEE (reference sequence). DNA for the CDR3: TGTGCCAGCAGCTTGGGGACAGGGTACCAAGAGACCCAGTACTTC. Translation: CASSLGTGYQETQYF.

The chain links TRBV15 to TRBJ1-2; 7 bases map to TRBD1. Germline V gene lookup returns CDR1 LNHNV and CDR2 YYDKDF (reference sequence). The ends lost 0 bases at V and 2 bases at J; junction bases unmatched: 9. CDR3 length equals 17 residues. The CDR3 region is CATSRDLEGAYNYGYTF. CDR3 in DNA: TGTGCCACCAGCAGAGATTTGGAGGGGGCGTACAACTATGGCTACACCTTC. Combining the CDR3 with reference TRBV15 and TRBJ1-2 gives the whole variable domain DAMVIQNPRYQVTQFGKPVTLSCSQTLNHNVMYWYQQKSSQAPKLLFHYYDKDFNNEADTPDNFQSRRPNTSFCFLDIRSPGLGDTAMYLCATSRDLEGAYNYGYTFGSGTRLTVV.

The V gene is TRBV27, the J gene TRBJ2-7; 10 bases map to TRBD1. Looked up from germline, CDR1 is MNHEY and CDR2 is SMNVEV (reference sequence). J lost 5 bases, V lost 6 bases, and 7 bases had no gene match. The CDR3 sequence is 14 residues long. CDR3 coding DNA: TGTGCCAGCAGGGGGACAGGGGAGGTCCACGAGCAGTACTTC. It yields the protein CASRGTGEVHEQYF.